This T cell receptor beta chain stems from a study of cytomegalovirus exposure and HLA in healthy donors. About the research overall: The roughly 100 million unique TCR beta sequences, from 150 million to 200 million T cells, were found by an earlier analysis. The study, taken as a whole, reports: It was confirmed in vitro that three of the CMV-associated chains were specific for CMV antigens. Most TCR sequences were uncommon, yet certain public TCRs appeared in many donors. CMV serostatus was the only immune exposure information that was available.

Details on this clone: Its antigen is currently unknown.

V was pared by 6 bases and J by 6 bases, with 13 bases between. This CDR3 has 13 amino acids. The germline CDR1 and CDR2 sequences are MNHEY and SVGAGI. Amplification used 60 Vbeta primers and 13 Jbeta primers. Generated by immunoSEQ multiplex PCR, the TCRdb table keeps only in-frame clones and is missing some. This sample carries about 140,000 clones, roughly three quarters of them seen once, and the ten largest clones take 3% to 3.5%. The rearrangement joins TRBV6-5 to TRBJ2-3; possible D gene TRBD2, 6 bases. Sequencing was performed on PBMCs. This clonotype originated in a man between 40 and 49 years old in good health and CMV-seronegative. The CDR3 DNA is TGTGCCAGCAGCCGACTAGTTGGTGATACGCAGTATTTT. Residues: CASSRLVGDTQYF.